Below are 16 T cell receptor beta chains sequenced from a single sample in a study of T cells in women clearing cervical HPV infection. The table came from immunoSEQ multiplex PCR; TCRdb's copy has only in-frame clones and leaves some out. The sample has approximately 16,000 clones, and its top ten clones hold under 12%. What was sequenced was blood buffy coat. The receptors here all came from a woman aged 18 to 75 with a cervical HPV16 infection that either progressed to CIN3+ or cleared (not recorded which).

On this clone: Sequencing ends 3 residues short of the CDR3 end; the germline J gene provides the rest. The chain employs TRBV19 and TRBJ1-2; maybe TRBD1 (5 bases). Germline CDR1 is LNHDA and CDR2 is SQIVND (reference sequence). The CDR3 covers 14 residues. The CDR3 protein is CASSDNYGGNDYTF. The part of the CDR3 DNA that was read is TGTGCCAGTTCCGATAATTACGGGGGAAATGAC.

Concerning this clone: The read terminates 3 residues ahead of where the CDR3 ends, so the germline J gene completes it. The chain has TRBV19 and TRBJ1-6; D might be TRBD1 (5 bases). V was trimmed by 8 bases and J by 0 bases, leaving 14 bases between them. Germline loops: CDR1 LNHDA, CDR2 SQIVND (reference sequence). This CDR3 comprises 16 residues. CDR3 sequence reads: CASSLGQSSYNSPLHF. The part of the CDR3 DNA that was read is TGTGCCAGTTCCTTGGGGCAGAGCTCCTATAATTCACCC.

The CDR3 bases that were read are TGTGCCATCAGTGAGCCCTCCGCGACGGGGAAA. It yields the protein CAISEPSATGK. The full CDR3 sequence reads CAISEPSATGKAFF. V usage is TRBV10-3 and J usage is TRBJ1-1; no reliable D call. The DNA ends 3 residues before the CDR3 does, and the rest of the CDR3 is filled in from the germline J gene. The germline gives CDR1 ENHRY, CDR2 SYGVKD. The CDR3 covers 14 residues.

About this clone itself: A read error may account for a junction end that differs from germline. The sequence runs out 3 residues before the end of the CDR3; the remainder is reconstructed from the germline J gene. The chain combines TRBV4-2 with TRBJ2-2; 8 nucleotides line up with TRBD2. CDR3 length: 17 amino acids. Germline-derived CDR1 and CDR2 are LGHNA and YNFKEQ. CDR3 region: CASSQEVLAGRTGELFF. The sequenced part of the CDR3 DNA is TGCGCCAGCAGCCAAGAGGTTCTAGCGGGCCGAACCGGGGAG.

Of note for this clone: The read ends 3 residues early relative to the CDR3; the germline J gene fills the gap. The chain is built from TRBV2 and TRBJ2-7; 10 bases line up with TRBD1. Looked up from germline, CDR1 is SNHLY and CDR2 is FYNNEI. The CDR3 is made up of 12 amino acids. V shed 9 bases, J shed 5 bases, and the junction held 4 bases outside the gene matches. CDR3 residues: CARGTGADEQYF. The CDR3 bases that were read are TGTGCCAGGGGGACAGGGGCTGACGAG. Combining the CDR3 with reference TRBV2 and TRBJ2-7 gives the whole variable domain EPEVTQTPSHQVTQMGQEVILRCVPISNHLYFYWYRQILGQKVEFLVSFYNNEISEKSEIFDDQFSVERPDGSNFTLKIRSTKLEDSAMYFCARGTGADEQYFGPGTRLTVT.

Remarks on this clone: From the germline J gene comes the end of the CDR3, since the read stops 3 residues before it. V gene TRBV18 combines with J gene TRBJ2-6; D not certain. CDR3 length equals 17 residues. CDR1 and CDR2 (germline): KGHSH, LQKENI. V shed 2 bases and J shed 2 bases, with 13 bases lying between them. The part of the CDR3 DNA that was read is TGTGCCAGCTCACCATCAGTAATTGGGCCTGGGGCCAACGTC. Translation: CASSPSVIGPGANV. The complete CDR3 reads CASSPSVIGPGANVLTF.

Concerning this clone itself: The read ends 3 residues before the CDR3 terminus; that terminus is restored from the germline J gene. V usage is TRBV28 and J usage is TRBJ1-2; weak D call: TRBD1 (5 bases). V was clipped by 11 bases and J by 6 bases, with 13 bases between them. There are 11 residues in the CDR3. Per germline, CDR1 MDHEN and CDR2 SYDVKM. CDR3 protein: CALQDQDGYTF. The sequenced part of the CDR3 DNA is TGTGCCCTACAGGACCAAGATGGC.

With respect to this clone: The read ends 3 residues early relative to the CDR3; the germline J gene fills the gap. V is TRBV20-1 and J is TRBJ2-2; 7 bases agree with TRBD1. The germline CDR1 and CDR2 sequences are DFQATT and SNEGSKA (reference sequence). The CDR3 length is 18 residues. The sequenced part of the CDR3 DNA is TGCAGTGCTCGTGGACAGGAGACCACGAGCTCCTATAATTCACCG. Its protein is CSARGQETTSSYNSP. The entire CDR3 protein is CSARGQETTSSYNSPLFF.

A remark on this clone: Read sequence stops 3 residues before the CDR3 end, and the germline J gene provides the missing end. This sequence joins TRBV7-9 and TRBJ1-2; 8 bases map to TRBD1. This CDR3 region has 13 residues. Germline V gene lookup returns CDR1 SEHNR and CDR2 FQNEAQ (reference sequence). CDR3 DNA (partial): TGTGCCAGCAGCCGGGACAGGCGTCGACGC. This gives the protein CASSRDRRRR. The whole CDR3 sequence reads CASSRDRRRRYTF.

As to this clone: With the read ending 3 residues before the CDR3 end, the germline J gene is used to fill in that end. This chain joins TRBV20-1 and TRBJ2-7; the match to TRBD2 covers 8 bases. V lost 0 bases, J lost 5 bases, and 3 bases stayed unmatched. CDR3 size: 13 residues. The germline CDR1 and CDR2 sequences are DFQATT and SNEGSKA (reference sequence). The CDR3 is CSAREPAGDEQYF. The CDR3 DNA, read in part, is TGCAGTGCTAGAGAACCAGCGGGGGACGAG.

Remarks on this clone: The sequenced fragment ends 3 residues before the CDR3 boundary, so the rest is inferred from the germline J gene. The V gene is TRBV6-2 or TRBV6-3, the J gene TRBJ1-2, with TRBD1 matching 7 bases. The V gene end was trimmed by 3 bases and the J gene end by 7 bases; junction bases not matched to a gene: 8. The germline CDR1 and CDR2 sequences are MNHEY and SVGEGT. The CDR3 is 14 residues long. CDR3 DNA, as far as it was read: TGTGCCAGCAGTTATGGAATCAACAGGGGTGGC. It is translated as CASSYGINRGG. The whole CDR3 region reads CASSYGINRGGYTF.

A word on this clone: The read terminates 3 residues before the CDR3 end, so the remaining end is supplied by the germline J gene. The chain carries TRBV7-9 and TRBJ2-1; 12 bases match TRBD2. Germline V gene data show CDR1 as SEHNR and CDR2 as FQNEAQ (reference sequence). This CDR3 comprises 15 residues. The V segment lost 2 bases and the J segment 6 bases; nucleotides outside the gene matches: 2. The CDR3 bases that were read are TGTGCCAGCAGCTTACTAGCGGGAGGGGGCAATGAG. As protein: CASSLLAGGGNE. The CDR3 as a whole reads CASSLLAGGGNEQFF.

The CDR3 here is CASSVSGRAEETQYF. The covered CDR3 bases are TGTGCCAGCAGTGTTAGCGGGAGGGCCGAAGAGACT. The chain links TRBV6-1 to TRBJ2-4; 11 bases fit TRBD2. The observed sequence ends 3 residues before the CDR3 terminus, with the missing tail filled in from the germline J gene. In germline, CDR1 is MNHNS, CDR2 SASEGT. CDR3 length equals 15 residues.

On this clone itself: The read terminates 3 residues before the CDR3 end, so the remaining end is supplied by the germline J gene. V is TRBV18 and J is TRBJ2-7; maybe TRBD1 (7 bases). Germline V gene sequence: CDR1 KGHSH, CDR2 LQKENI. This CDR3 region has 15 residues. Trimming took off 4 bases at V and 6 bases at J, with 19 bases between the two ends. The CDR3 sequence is CASSQSPTGRSEQYF. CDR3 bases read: TGTGCCAGCTCACAGTCGCCGACAGGGAGGTCCGAG.

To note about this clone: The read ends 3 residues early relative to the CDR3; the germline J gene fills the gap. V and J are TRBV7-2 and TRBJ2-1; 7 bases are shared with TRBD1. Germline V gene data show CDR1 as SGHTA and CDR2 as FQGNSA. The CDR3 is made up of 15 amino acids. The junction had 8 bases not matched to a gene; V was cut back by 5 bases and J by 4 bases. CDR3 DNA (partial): TGTGCCAGCAGCGCGACAGGGTTTTGGTACAATGAG. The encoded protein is CASSATGFWYNE. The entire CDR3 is CASSATGFWYNEQFF.

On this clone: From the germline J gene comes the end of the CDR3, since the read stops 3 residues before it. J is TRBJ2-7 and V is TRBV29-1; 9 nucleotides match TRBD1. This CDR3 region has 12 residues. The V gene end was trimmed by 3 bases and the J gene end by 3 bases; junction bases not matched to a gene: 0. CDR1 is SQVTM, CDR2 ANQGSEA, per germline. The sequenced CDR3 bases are TGCAGCGTTGAGGACAGGGGCTACGAG. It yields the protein CSVEDRGYE. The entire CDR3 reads CSVEDRGYEQYF.